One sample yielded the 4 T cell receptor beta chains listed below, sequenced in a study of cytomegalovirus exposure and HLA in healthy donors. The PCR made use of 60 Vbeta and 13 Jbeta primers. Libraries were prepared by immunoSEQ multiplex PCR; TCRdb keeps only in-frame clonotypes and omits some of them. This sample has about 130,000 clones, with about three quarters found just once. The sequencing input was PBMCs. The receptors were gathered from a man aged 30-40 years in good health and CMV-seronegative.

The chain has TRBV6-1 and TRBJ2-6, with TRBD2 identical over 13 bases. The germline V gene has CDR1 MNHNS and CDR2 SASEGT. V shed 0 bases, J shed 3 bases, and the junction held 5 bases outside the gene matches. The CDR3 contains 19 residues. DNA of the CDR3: TGTGCCAGCAGTGAAGCTCTACTAGCGGGGGGGCTTGGGGCCAACGTCCTGACTTTC. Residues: CASSEALLAGGLGANVLTF.

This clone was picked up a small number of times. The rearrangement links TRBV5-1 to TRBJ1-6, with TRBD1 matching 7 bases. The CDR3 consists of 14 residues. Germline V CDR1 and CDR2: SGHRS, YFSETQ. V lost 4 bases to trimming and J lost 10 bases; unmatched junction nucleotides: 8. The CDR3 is CASSQDREYSPLHF. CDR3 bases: TGCGCCAGCAGCCAAGACAGGGAATACTCACCCCTCCACTTT.

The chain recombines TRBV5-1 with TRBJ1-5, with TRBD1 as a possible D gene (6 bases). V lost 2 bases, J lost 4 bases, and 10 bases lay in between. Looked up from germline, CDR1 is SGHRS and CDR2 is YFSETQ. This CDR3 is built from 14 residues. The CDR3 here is CASSLQGTNQPQHF. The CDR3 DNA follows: TGCGCCAGCAGCTTACAGGGAACTAATCAGCCCCAGCATTTT.

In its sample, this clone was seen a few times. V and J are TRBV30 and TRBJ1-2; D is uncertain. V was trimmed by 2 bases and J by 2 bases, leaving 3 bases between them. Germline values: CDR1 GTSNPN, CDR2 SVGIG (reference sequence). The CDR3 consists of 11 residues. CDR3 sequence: CAWSPNYGYTF. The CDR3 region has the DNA TGTGCCTGGAGTCCAAACTATGGCTACACCTTC.